The sequence of this TCR beta chain was determined in a study of cytomegalovirus exposure and HLA in healthy donors. Germline CDR1 MNHNS, CDR2 SASEGT. The CDR3 covers 13 residues. With 4 bases clipped from V and 4 bases from J, the junction kept 0 bases outside the gene matches. Regarding this clone: The antigen is not known.

Study outcomes and limitations: Cytomegalovirus association was listed for 164 TCR beta chains.

Vbeta (60) and Jbeta (13) primers were used in the PCR. This table comes from immunoSEQ multiplex PCR, and its TCRdb copy is limited to in-frame clones, with some not included. The repertoire holds about 150,000 clones, with 80% to 90% as singletons. The receptor was isolated from a male donor in good health and CMV-seronegative. Sequencing used PBMCs. The chain carries TRBV6-1 and TRBJ1-4; 7 nucleotides agree with TRBD1. CDR3 protein: CASSGQGNEKLFF. The CDR3 bases are TGTGCCAGCAGTGGACAGGGTAATGAAAAACTGTTTTTT.